These T cell receptor beta chains were read from a single sample in a study of blood T cells in healthy people across ages. One entry per CDR3 protein, called by TCRdb with MiXCR from the 5' RACE reads. The sample yields some 890,000 distinct CDR3 sequences, 25% to 35% seen once. This sample also appeared in a second study, on T cells of mothers and their children.

Source material: blood. The receptors come from a woman in her 40s in good health. Each CDR3 is given with its conserved first and last residue. D genes are given only for firm matches. The listing skips clone size in some rows; elsewhere it reads once, few, many or a size class.

clone size	V gene	J gene	D gene	CDR3 protein	CDR3 DNA
NA	TRBV24-1	TRBJ1-2	TRBD1	CATSDGTEYNYGYTF	TGTGCCACCAGTGACGGGACAGAATATAACTATGGCTACACCTTC
NA	TRBV5-1	TRBJ2-3	TRBD2	CASSLLAGGTASDTQYF	TGCGCCAGCAGCCTTTTAGCGGGGGGTACCGCCAGCGATACGCAGTATTTT
NA	TRBV7-9	TRBJ2-3	NA	CASSLGFGPDTQYF	TGTGCCAGCAGCTTAGGCTTTGGGCCAGATACGCAGTATTTT
many	TRBV12-3/TRBV12-4	TRBJ1-4	NA	CASSFGGTNEKLFF	TGTGCCAGCAGTTTTGGGGGAACTAATGAAAAACTGTTTTTT
NA	TRBV5-1	TRBJ2-2	NA	CASSLSMNTRELFF	TGCGCCAGCAGCCTTTCCATGAACACCAGGGAGCTGTTTTTT
NA	TRBV15	TRBJ2-1	NA	CATSRDGNEQFF	TGTGCCACCAGCAGAGATGGCAATGAGCAGTTCTTC
few	TRBV5-6	TRBJ2-7	TRBD1	CASNYRTGENYEQYF	TGTGCCAGCAATTATAGGACAGGGGAAAACTACGAGCAGTACTTC
few	TRBV12-3/TRBV12-4	TRBJ1-2	NA	CASSLDDTGGHTF	TGTGCCAGCAGTCTCGATGACACGGGCGGCCACACCTTC
many	TRBV9	TRBJ2-7	TRBD1	CASSVGGAGTGAHEQYF	TGTGCCAGCAGCGTAGGCGGAGCCGGGACAGGGGCTCACGAGCAGTACTTC
NA	TRBV7-2	TRBJ2-7	NA	CASSPTPTVRSYEQYF	TGTGCCAGCAGCCCTACCCCGACAGTACGCTCCTACGAGCAGTACTTC
few	TRBV28	TRBJ2-3	TRBD2	CASYLGGGASDTQYF	TGTGCCAGCTACCTCGGCGGGGGGGCTTCAGATACGCAGTATTTT
NA	TRBV7-2	TRBJ2-3	NA	CASSRDWDTDTQYF	TGTGCCAGCAGCCGAGACTGGGACACAGATACGCAGTATTTT
NA	TRBV29-1	TRBJ1-1	TRBD1	CSVRGTGGATEAFF	TGCAGCGTTCGGGGGACAGGGGGGGCCACTGAAGCTTTCTTT
many	TRBV7-2	TRBJ2-4	NA	CASSLVLAKNIQYF	TGTGCCAGCAGCTTAGTGTTAGCCAAAAACATTCAGTACTTC
NA	TRBV7-9	TRBJ1-3	NA	CACTLSGASSGNTIYF	TGTGCCTGTACTCTATCGGGGGCGAGCTCTGGAAACACCATATATTTT
NA	TRBV5-6	TRBJ2-7	NA	CASSRALHEQYF	TGTGCCAGCAGCCGAGCCCTCCACGAGCAGTACTTC
few	TRBV6-2/TRBV6-3	TRBJ2-7	TRBD1	CASSYGGTGVYEQYF	TGTGCCAGCAGTTACGGCGGGACAGGCGTCTACGAGCAGTACTTC
many	TRBV7-2	TRBJ2-4	TRBD1	CASSPSGTEKNIQYF	TGTGCCAGCAGCCCGTCCGGGACAGAGAAAAACATTCAGTACTTC
NA	TRBV24-1	TRBJ1-2	NA	CVTSDFSTDYGYTF	TGTGTCACCAGTGATTTTAGTACTGACTATGGCTACACCTTC
NA	TRBV4-3	TRBJ2-3	TRBD2	CASSQERGHTDTQYF	TGCGCCAGCAGCCAGGAGCGGGGGCACACAGATACGCAGTATTTT
many	TRBV20-1	TRBJ1-5	NA	CSAPTGEQGGTQPQHF	TGCAGTGCCCCAACCGGAGAACAGGGTGGGACTCAGCCCCAGCATTTT
NA	TRBV29-1	TRBJ1-1	TRBD1	CSVEDWVTGARSTEAFF	TGCAGCGTTGAAGATTGGGTAACAGGGGCTCGAAGCACTGAAGCTTTCTTT
NA	TRBV12-3/TRBV12-4	TRBJ2-3	NA	CASSPGGALDTQYF	TGTGCCAGCAGCCCCGGAGGGGCCCTAGATACGCAGTATTTT
NA	TRBV30	TRBJ1-1	TRBD1	CAWSSRQGRNTEAFF	TGTGCCTGGAGTTCAAGACAGGGCCGAAACACTGAAGCTTTCTTT
NA	TRBV4-3	TRBJ1-1	NA	CASSQDRGLGNTEAFF	TGCGCCAGCAGCCAAGATCGGGGACTGGGAAACACTGAAGCTTTCTTT
many	TRBV29-1	TRBJ2-7	TRBD1	CSAGTASYEQYF	TGCAGCGCAGGGACAGCCTCCTACGAGCAGTACTTC
NA	TRBV7-9	TRBJ2-1	NA	CASSTRRQSRDNEQFF	TGTGCCAGCAGCACCCGAAGGCAGTCCCGGGACAATGAGCAGTTCTTC
NA	TRBV21-1	TRBJ1-6	NA	CASSFRGVFYNSPPHF	TGTGCCAGCAGCTTCCGAGGGGTCTTCTATAATTCACCCCCCCACTTT